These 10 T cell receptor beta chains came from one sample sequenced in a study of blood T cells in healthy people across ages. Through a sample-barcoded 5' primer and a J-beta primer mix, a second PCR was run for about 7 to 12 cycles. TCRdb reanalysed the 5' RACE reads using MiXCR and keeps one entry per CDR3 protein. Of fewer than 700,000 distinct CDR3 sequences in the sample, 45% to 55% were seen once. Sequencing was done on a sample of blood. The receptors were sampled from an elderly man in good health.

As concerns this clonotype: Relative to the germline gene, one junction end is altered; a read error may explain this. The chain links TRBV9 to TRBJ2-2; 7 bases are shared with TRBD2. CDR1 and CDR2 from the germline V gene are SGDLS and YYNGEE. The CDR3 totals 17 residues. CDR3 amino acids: CASNVVPSGTGTGELFF. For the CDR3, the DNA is TGTGCCAGCAACGTAGTTCCGAGCGGGACGGGCACCGGGGAGCTGTTTTTT.

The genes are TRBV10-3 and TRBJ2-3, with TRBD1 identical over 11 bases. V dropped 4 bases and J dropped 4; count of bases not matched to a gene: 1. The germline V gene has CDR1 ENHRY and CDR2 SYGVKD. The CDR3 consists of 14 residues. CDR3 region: CAISGTGGADTQYF. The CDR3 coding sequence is TGTGCCATCAGTGGGACAGGGGGCGCAGATACGCAGTATTTT.

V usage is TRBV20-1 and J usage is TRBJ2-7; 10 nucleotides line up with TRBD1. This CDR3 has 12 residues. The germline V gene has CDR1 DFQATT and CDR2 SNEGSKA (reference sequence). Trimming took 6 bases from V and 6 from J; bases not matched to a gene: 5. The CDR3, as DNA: TGCAGTGCGACAGGGGGCGGGTCCGAGCAGTACTTC. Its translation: CSATGGGSEQYF.

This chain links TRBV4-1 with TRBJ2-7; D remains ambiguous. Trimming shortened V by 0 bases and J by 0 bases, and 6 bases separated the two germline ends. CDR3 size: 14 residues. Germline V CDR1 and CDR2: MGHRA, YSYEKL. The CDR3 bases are TGCGCCAGCAGCCAAGACGTCCTCTCCTACGAGCAGTACTTC. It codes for CASSQDVLSYEQYF.

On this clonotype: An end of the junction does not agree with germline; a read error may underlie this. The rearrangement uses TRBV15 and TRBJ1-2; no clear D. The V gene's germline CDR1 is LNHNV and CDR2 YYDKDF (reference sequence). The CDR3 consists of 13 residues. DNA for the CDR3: TGTGCCACTAGCAGGTTGACTGAGTATGGCTACACCTTC. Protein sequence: CATSRLTEYGYTF.

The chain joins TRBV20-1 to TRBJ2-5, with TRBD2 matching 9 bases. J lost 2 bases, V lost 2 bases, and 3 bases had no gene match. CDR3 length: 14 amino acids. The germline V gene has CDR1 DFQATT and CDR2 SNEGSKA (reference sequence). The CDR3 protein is CSARTTSGQETQYF. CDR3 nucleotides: TGCAGTGCTAGAACCACTAGCGGGCAAGAGACCCAGTACTTC.

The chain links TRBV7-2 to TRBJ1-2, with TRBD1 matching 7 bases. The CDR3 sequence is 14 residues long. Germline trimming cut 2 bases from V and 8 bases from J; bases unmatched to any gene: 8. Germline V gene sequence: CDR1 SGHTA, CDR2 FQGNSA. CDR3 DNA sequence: TGTGCCAGCAGCTTACGGCAGCGGGACAGCGGCTACACCTTC. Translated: CASSLRQRDSGYTF.

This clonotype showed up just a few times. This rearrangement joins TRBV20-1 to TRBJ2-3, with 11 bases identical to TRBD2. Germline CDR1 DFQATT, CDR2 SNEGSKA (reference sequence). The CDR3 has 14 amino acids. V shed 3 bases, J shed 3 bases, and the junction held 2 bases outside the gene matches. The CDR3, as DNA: TGCAGTGCTAGCTCTAGCGGGAGGACAGATACGCAGTATTTT. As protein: CSASSSGRTDTQYF.

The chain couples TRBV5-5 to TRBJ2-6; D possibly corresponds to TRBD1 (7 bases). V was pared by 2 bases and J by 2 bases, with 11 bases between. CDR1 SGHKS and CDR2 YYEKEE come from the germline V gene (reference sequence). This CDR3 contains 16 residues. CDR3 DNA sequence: TGTGCCAGCAGCTTAGGCAGGGGGGCTGGGGCCAACGTCCTGACTTTC. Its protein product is CASSLGRGAGANVLTF.

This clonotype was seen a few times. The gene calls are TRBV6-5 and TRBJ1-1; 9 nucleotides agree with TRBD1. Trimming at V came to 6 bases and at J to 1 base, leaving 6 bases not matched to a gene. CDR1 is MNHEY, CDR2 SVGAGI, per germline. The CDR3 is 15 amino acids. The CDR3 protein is CASRSTGGQNTEAFF. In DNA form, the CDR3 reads TGTGCCAGCAGATCGACAGGGGGACAGAACACTGAAGCTTTCTTT.